The 20 T cell receptor beta chains below all came from one sample that was sequenced in a study of T cells in Graves' hyperthyroidism and ophthalmopathy. Template material for amplifying TCR beta CDR3 regions consisted of RNA transcripts. Initially, a first-round RT-PCR of the TCR CDR3 employed the HTBI primer set. TCRdb passed the multiplex PCR reads through MiXCR, listing each CDR3 protein once. The sample includes approximately 520,000 distinct CDR3 sequences, roughly a quarter of them seen just once. Sequenced: blood. These receptors were collected from a woman aged 25 to 39 with Graves' ophthalmopathy.

The sample holds many counts of this clonotype. This chain joins TRBV20-1 and TRBJ2-5; tentatively, D is TRBD2 (6 bases). This CDR3 region has 15 residues. With 5 bases removed from V and 1 base from J, the gap between germline ends came to 17 bases. From germline, CDR1 is DFQATT and CDR2 SNEGSKA (reference sequence). The CDR3 DNA is TGCAGTGCTGAGGGTGGGCGGGACTTCCAAGAGACCCAGTACTTC. Its translation is CSAEGGRDFQETQYF.

This clonotype was counted between two and nine times. A much larger clone lies a single base off, so this may be a read error. This chain joins TRBV6-1 and TRBJ2-2; D is possibly TRBD1 (6 bases). The CDR3 covers 14 residues. Germline V CDR1 and CDR2: MNHNS, SASEGT. In DNA, the CDR3 is TGTGCCAGCAGCACGACAGGAACCACCGGGGAGCTGTGTTTT. Its protein product is CASSTTGTTGELCF.

This clonotype was observed a few times. The chain uses TRBV6-2 or TRBV6-3 and TRBJ1-1; 7 bases are shared with TRBD1. Germline-derived CDR1 and CDR2 are MNHEY and SVGEGT. This CDR3 is 14 amino acids long. V was pared by 6 bases and J by 1 base, with 5 bases of the junction left unmatched. The CDR3 DNA reads TGTGCCAGCAGAACCCGGGACAGGAACACTGAAGCTTTCTTT. Protein: CASRTRDRNTEAFF.

This clonotype was observed many times. The V and J genes are TRBV6-5 and TRBJ1-2, with 7 nucleotides matching TRBD1. CDR3 length: 13 residues. Germline CDR1 and CDR2: MNHEY and SVGAGI. V lost 6 bases and J lost 3; bases outside the gene matches: 4. The CDR3 is CASRTDRDYGYTF. The CDR3 nucleotides are TGTGCCAGCAGAACAGACAGGGACTATGGCTACACCTTC.

This clonotype was picked up many times. This chain joins TRBV12-3 or TRBV12-4 and TRBJ2-5; perhaps TRBD1 as D (5 bases). Between the trimmed V and J ends, which lost 6 bases and 5 bases, there was a span of 22 bases. This CDR3 has 16 amino acids. CDR3 sequence reads: CASSSRQTIIMETQYF. In DNA form, the CDR3 reads TGTGCCAGCAGCTCCCGACAGACGATCATCATGGAGACCCAGTACTTC.

There are many counts of this clonotype. In DNA form, the CDR3 reads TGTGCCAGCACCTTGGCACAGGGCGGTCAGCCCCAGCATTTT. As protein: CASTLAQGGQPQHF. This chain links TRBV2 with TRBJ1-5, with a tentative D call TRBD1 (6 bases). V shed 7 bases and J shed 6 bases, with 16 bases lying between them. Germline CDR1 is SNHLY and CDR2 is FYNNEI. The CDR3 is 14 amino acids. Complete variable domain (other parts from reference TRBV2 and TRBJ1-5): EPEVTQTPSHQVTQMGQEVILRCVPISNHLYFYWYRQILGQKVEFLVSFYNNEISEKSEIFDDQFSVERPDGSNFTLKIRSTKLEDSAMYFCASTLAQGGQPQHFGDGTRLSIL.

This clonotype has at least ten counts. A junction boundary mismatches the germline segment, possibly from a read error. The chain combines TRBV20-1 with TRBJ2-7; D is undetermined. This CDR3 has 12 amino acids. CDR1 and CDR2 (germline): DFQATT, SNEGSKA (reference sequence). CDR3 bases: TGCAGTGCGAGAGACATAACCTACGAGCAGTACTTC. It encodes CSARDITYEQYF.

The V gene is TRBV28, the J gene TRBJ2-7, with D possibly being TRBD1 or TRBD2 (5 bases each). Germline CDR1 is MDHEN and CDR2 is SYDVKM. The CDR3 covers 15 residues. V dropped 5 bases and J dropped 0 bases, with 14 bases sitting between them. Here the CDR3 reads CASSTPAGSSYEQYF. The CDR3 region has the DNA TGTGCCAGCAGTACCCCGGCAGGGAGCTCCTACGAGCAGTACTTC.

J is TRBJ2-7 and V is TRBV29-1; D possibly corresponds to TRBD2 (6 bases). Germline V gene lookup returns CDR1 SQVTM and CDR2 ANQGSEA. CDR3 length: 12 residues. V lost 2 bases and J lost 6, with 11 bases in between. The chain's CDR3 is CSVESQGGEQYF. CDR3 bases: TGCAGCGTTGAAAGTCAGGGAGGCGAGCAGTACTTC.

V usage is TRBV7-2 and J usage is TRBJ2-7; no clear D. This CDR3 region has 14 residues. Germline V gene sequence: CDR1 SGHTA, CDR2 FQGNSA. V lost 1 base and J lost 1, with 8 bases in between. The CDR3 DNA reads TGTGCCAGCAGCTTAGAGTTGAAGTCCTACGAGCAGTACTTC. This encodes CASSLELKSYEQYF.

This clonotype has ten or more counts. V gene TRBV11-1 combines with J gene TRBJ2-3; possible D gene TRBD2, 6 bases. The CDR3 loop spans 18 amino acids. The ends were cut back, 5 bases at V and 0 bases at J, with 21 bases in the middle. Germline V gene sequence: CDR1 SGHAT, CDR2 FQDESV (reference sequence). The CDR3 sequence is CASSATLNPGTSTDTQYF. CDR3 nucleotides: TGTGCCAGCAGCGCTACACTGAACCCCGGGACTAGCACAGATACGCAGTATTTT. The whole variable domain, filled in from reference TRBV11-1 and TRBJ2-3, reads EAEVAQSPRYKITEKSQAVAFWCDPISGHATLYWYRQILGQGPELLVQFQDESVVDDSQLPKDRFSAERLKGVDSTLKIQPAELGDSAMYLCASSATLNPGTSTDTQYFGPGTRLTVL.

The chain links TRBV14 to TRBJ2-7; no reliable D call. Deletions cut 3 bases from V and 6 bases from J, with 12 bases between. Germline lookup yields CDR1 SGHDN and CDR2 FVKESK. The length of the CDR3 is 13 residues. In nucleotides, the CDR3 is TGTGCCAGCAGCCATATGGCCGCTTTCGAGCAGTACTTC. This gives the protein CASSHMAAFEQYF. The full variable domain, in which reference TRBV14 and TRBJ2-7 provide the parts outside the CDR3, is EAGVTQFPSHSVIEKGQTVTLRCDPISGHDNLYWYRRVMGKEIKFLLHFVKESKQDESGMPNNRFLAERTGGTYSTLKVQPAELEDSGVYFCASSHMAAFEQYFGPGTRLTVT.

This clonotype showed up many times. The CDR3 DNA is TGCGCCAGCAGTGAGATCAGGGGGCGCTTGAGAGGGAATCAGCCCCAGCATTTT. This gives the protein CASSEIRGRLRGNQPQHF. V and J are TRBV10-1 and TRBJ1-5; the match to TRBD1 covers 8 bases. V trimming: 2 bases; J trimming: 4 bases; junction bases outside the gene matches: 13. CDR1 and CDR2 (germline): WNHNN, SYGVQD (reference sequence). The length of the CDR3 is 18 residues.

This clonotype has only a few counts. The V call is TRBV12-3 or TRBV12-4, the J call TRBJ1-1; 8 nucleotides agree with TRBD1. Unmatched junction bases numbered 13, after V lost 3 bases and J lost 10 bases. The CDR3 covers 15 residues. CDR3 sequence reads: CASSFFGQGVSVAFF. The CDR3 bases are TGTGCCAGCAGTTTTTTCGGACAGGGAGTTTCGGTAGCTTTCTTT.

This clonotype was picked up many times. V usage is TRBV12-3 or TRBV12-4 and J usage is TRBJ1-1; tentatively, D is TRBD1 (6 bases). V lost 6 bases and J lost 4, with 18 bases in between. This CDR3 spans 15 amino acids. The CDR3 DNA reads TGTGCCAGCAGCCCAAGGGGGGGGGGGAGCACTGAAGCTTTCTTT. It codes for CASSPRGGGSTEAFF.

V and J are TRBV12-3 or TRBV12-4 and TRBJ1-2; TRBD1 matches at 12 bases. The CDR3 spans 16 residues. The V and J ends lost 2 bases and 7 bases, in that order; junction bases with no gene match: 8. The CDR3 loop is CASSLSGTGGAGGYTF. CDR3 DNA sequence: TGTGCCAGCAGTTTATCCGGGACAGGGGGCGCAGGTGGCTACACCTTC.

This clonotype was counted ten times or more. The chain employs TRBV12-3 or TRBV12-4 and TRBJ1-2, with 8 bases identical to TRBD1. V was pared by 5 bases and J by 7 bases, with 3 bases of the junction left unmatched. CDR3 length: 12 residues. The CDR3 nucleotides read TGTGCCAGCAGTCCGACAGGGGCTGGCTACACCTTC. Its translation: CASSPTGAGYTF.

The DNA of the CDR3 is TGTGCCACCAGCGGGCCGGGACTAGCGGGAACCTACGAGCAGTACTTC. Translated, it gives CATSGPGLAGTYEQYF. The chain carries TRBV15 and TRBJ2-7; 13 nucleotides align to TRBD2. CDR1 is LNHNV and CDR2 is YYDKDF in the germline V gene (reference sequence). Losses at the gene ends were 5 bases for V and 2 bases for J; bases not matched to a gene: 6. The CDR3 has 16 amino acids. Combining the CDR3 with reference TRBV15 and TRBJ2-7 gives the whole variable domain DAMVIQNPRYQVTQFGKPVTLSCSQTLNHNVMYWYQQKSSQAPKLLFHYYDKDFNNEADTPDNFQSRRPNTSFCFLDIRSPGLGDTAMYLCATSGPGLAGTYEQYFGPGTRLTVT.

The V and J genes are TRBV28 and TRBJ1-5; 7 positions match TRBD1. This CDR3 spans 16 amino acids. Losses at the gene ends were 5 bases for V and 0 bases for J; bases not matched to a gene: 7. Germline V gene sequence: CDR1 MDHEN, CDR2 SYDVKM. The CDR3: CASSPKGQYSNQPQHF. Here the CDR3 DNA reads TGTGCCAGCAGTCCCAAGGGACAGTATAGCAATCAGCCCCAGCATTTT. Drawing the rest from reference TRBV28 and TRBJ1-5, the complete variable domain is DVKVTQSSRYLVKRTGEKVFLECVQDMDHENMFWYRQDPGLGLRLIYFSYDVKMKEKGDIPEGYSVSREKKERFSLILESASTNQTSMYLCASSPKGQYSNQPQHFGDGTRLSIL.

A remark on this clonotype: A much larger clone differs by one base, so this may be a read error. The rearrangement joins TRBV5-1 to TRBJ1-5, with 8 bases matching TRBD1. There are 14 residues in the CDR3. Germline assignment: CDR1 SGHRS and CDR2 YFSETQ. The CDR3, as DNA: TGCGCCAGCAGCTTGGAAGGGACAGGCAAACCCCAGCGTTTT. Protein: CASSLEGTGKPQRF.